The 27 T cell receptor beta chains presented below share a single source sample, sequenced in a study of cytomegalovirus exposure and HLA in healthy donors. Generated by immunoSEQ multiplex PCR, the TCRdb table keeps only in-frame clones and is missing some. Counted here are 150,000 to 200,000 clones, around nine tenths occurring once; the ten biggest clones make up 4% to 4.5%. Sequenced sample: PBMCs. The receptors here all came from a man in his late teens or twenties in good health and CMV-seropositive.

This CDR3 is CASISGRAPIEQYF. The CDR3 DNA follows: TGTGCCAGCATATCCGGGAGGGCCCCTATCGAGCAGTACTTC. V and J are TRBV6-1 and TRBJ2-7; TRBD2 agrees at 8 bases. V dropped 7 bases and J dropped 6; count of bases not matched to a gene: 11. The CDR3 runs 14 residues. Per the germline V gene, CDR1 is MNHNS and CDR2 is SASEGT.

This clone has more than one count but fewer than ten. The chain uses TRBV9 and TRBJ2-3, with D possibly TRBD2 on 6 matching bases. Germline V gene data show CDR1 as SGDLS and CDR2 as YYNGEE. The CDR3 is 14 amino acids. The V gene lost 3 bases and the J gene lost 0 bases, with 8 bases spanning the gap. For the CDR3, the DNA is TGTGCCAGCAGCGGCGGGGAAAGCACAGATACGCAGTATTTT. This gives the protein CASSGGESTDTQYF.

V gene TRBV28 combines with J gene TRBJ2-7, with TRBD1 matching over 8 bases. From germline, CDR1 is MDHEN and CDR2 SYDVKM. The junction had 0 bases not matched to a gene; V was cut back by 2 bases and J by 3 bases. CDR3 size: 13 residues. CDR3 bases: TGTGCCAGCAGTTTAACAGGGGGCTACGAGCAGTACTTC. It codes for CASSLTGGYEQYF.

The sample holds one count of this clone. The V gene is TRBV12-5, the J gene TRBJ2-3; D ambiguous. The CDR3 consists of 12 residues. Germline V lookup: CDR1 LGHNT, CDR2 FRNRAP. V lost 6 bases, J lost 0 bases, and 4 bases lay in between. DNA of the CDR3: TGTGCTAGTGGACAAAGCACAGATACGCAGTATTTT. This translates into CASGQSTDTQYF.

The chain joins TRBV6-5 to TRBJ2-4; unclear D gene. The CDR3 consists of 16 residues. Germline CDR1 MNHEY, CDR2 SVGAGI. V gave up 0 bases and J gave up 0 bases, with 9 bases separating them. The CDR3, as DNA: TGTGCCAGCAGTTACTCTGGTAGACTAGCCAAAAACATTCAGTACTTC. This gives the protein CASSYSGRLAKNIQYF.

V gene TRBV6-5 combines with J gene TRBJ2-2; tentative D call: TRBD2 (5 bases). The CDR3 has 14 residues. CDR1 is MNHEY and CDR2 is SVGAGI in the germline V gene. Trimming took 5 bases from V and 6 from J, leaving 13 bases between them. CDR3 region: CASSLPEVPGELFF. As DNA, the CDR3 is TGTGCCAGCAGTCTCCCGGAGGTCCCCGGGGAGCTGTTTTTT.

The chain uses TRBV28 and TRBJ1-5; TRBD1 might be the D (5 bases). The CDR3 totals 13 residues. CDR1 is MDHEN, CDR2 SYDVKM, per germline. The V end was cut by 5 bases, the J end by 7 bases, with 12 bases between. DNA of the CDR3: TGTGCCAGCAGTCGTCGGGGGGACCAGCCCCAGCATTTT. It encodes CASSRRGDQPQHF.

The J gene is TRBJ2-1, the V gene TRBV7-6; 13 positions match TRBD2. Germline CDR1 and CDR2: SGHVS and FNYEAQ. This CDR3 comprises 19 residues. V lost 1 base, J lost 2 bases, and 8 bases stayed unmatched. CDR3 DNA sequence: TGTGCCAGCAGCTTAGAAGGGACTAGCGGGACTACGGCCTACAATGAGCAGTTCTTC. This translates into CASSLEGTSGTTAYNEQFF.

The V and J genes are TRBV19 and TRBJ1-1; D not resolved. CDR3 length: 15 amino acids. Trimming pared 3 bases from V and 0 bases from J, leaving 11 bases between. Germline CDR1 reads LNHDA; CDR2 reads SQIVND (reference sequence). The CDR3 reads CASSITSGMNTEAFF. CDR3 coding DNA: TGTGCCAGTAGTATTACTTCGGGGATGAACACTGAAGCTTTCTTT.

This chain connects TRBV7-9 to TRBJ2-5; 14 nucleotides agree with TRBD2. The CDR3 is 17 residues long. The germline V gene has CDR1 SEHNR and CDR2 FQNEAQ (reference sequence). The V gene end was trimmed by 1 base and the J gene end by 5 bases; junction bases not matched to a gene: 6. The CDR3 region is CASSLEPGLAGGETQYF. The CDR3 nucleotides read TGTGCCAGCAGCTTAGAGCCCGGACTAGCGGGAGGTGAGACCCAGTACTTC. Combining the CDR3 with reference TRBV7-9 and TRBJ2-5 gives the whole variable domain DTGVSQNPRHKITKRGQNVTFRCDPISEHNRLYWYRQTLGQGPEFLTYFQNEAQLEKSRLLSDRFSAERPKGSFSTLEIQRTEQGDSAMYLCASSLEPGLAGGETQYFGPGTRLLVL.

The V and J genes are TRBV5-1 and TRBJ2-3; perhaps TRBD1 as D (6 bases). Between the trimmed V and J ends, which lost 4 bases and 4 bases, there was a span of 13 bases. CDR3 length: 14 residues. Germline loops: CDR1 SGHRS, CDR2 YFSETQ. The CDR3 nucleotides are TGCGCCAGCAGCCCGGGCGACAGGTCAGATACGCAGTATTTT. As protein: CASSPGDRSDTQYF.

This clone was found once. This sequence joins TRBV12-5 and TRBJ1-5; D gene ambiguous. This CDR3 region has 23 residues. CDR1 LGHNT and CDR2 FRNRAP come from the germline V gene. With 8 bases removed from V and 1 base from J, the gap between germline ends came to 39 bases. CDR3 protein: CASRRVSPENLDFGLISNQPQHF. The CDR3 DNA sequence: TGTGCTAGTAGGAGGGTTTCTCCCGAAAACCTAGATTTTGGTCTCATAAGCAATCAGCCCCAGCATTTT.

The chain has TRBV7-2 and TRBJ2-3; D may be TRBD2 (6 bases). The V end was cut by 0 bases, the J end by 2 bases, with 9 bases between. This CDR3 region has 15 residues. Germline CDR1 SGHTA, CDR2 FQGNSA. CDR3 sequence (DNA): TGTGCCAGCAGCTTAGCGAGCGGGCCCACAGATACGCAGTATTTT. Translation: CASSLASGPTDTQYF.

This clone was found once. V is TRBV10-3 and J is TRBJ2-7; TRBD1 agrees at 10 bases. The CDR3 spans 15 residues. Germline assignment: CDR1 ENHRY and CDR2 SYGVKD. Germline trimming cut 4 bases from V and 3 bases from J; bases unmatched to any gene: 6. The CDR3 DNA reads TGTGCCATCAGTGGACCGGGACAGGGGTTCTACGAGCAGTACTTC. It translates to CAISGPGQGFYEQYF.

This chain connects TRBV18 to TRBJ2-7; 7 nucleotides align to TRBD2. Germline V CDR1 and CDR2: KGHSH, LQKENI. J gave up 4 bases and V 0 bases, and 3 bases lay outside the gene matches. This CDR3 is 14 amino acids long. CDR3 residues: CASSPPGGPYEQYF. The CDR3 DNA reads as TGTGCCAGCTCACCACCGGGAGGGCCGTACGAGCAGTACTTC.

This clone was detected once. The chain carries TRBV5-4 and TRBJ2-1, with TRBD2 matching over 7 bases. Germline values: CDR1 SGHNT, CDR2 YYREEE (reference sequence). The CDR3 extends over 17 amino acids. V lost 4 bases to trimming and J lost 4 bases; unmatched junction nucleotides: 14. The CDR3 spells CASSPEGLLTSYNEQFF. CDR3 DNA sequence: TGTGCCAGCAGCCCAGAGGGACTACTCACATCATACAATGAGCAGTTCTTC. Full variable domain (missing parts from reference TRBV5-4 and TRBJ2-1): ETGVTQSPTHLIKTRGQQVTLRCSSQSGHNTVSWYQQALGQGPQFIFQYYREEENGRGNFPPRFSGLQFPNYSSELNVNALELDDSALYLCASSPEGLLTSYNEQFFGPGTRLTVL.

This chain uses TRBV25-1 with TRBJ1-1; tentative D call: TRBD1 (6 bases). CDR1 is MGHDK, CDR2 SYGVNS, per germline. V gave up 4 bases and J gave up 0 bases, with 9 bases separating them. There are 14 residues in the CDR3. The CDR3 bases are TGTGCCAGCAGTGGGGACATCATGAACACTGAAGCTTTCTTT. Protein sequence: CASSGDIMNTEAFF.

This clone was found once. The chain has TRBV29-1 and TRBJ2-3, with D unclear. The germline V and J ends were trimmed by 4 bases and 3 bases, with 14 bases remaining between them. The CDR3 length is 14 residues. Germline CDR1 and CDR2: SQVTM and ANQGSEA. The CDR3 DNA reads TGCAGCGTTGGGTTTCGGGTTAGAACAGATACGCAGTATTTT. Translated: CSVGFRVRTDTQYF.

V and J are TRBV11-2 and TRBJ2-3; maybe TRBD2 (5 bases). Between the trimmed V and J ends, which lost 5 bases and 6 bases, there was a span of 15 bases. In germline, CDR1 is SGHAT, CDR2 FQNNGV. The CDR3 is made up of 14 amino acids. This chain's CDR3 is CASSTGLLGDTQYF. CDR3 bases: TGTGCCAGCAGCACCGGACTCCTGGGGGATACGCAGTATTTT.

This clone was detected only once. This rearrangement joins TRBV13 to TRBJ1-1; tentatively, D is TRBD1 (5 bases). CDR1 and CDR2 from the germline V gene are PRHDT and FYEKMQ (reference sequence). Trimming took off 6 bases at V and 1 base at J, with 15 bases between the two ends. The length of the CDR3 is 15 residues. The CDR3 sequence: CASRDLTDRNTEAFF. For the CDR3, the DNA is TGTGCCAGCAGGGATCTAACCGACAGGAACACTGAAGCTTTCTTT.

The chain recombines TRBV7-8 with TRBJ2-2, with 13 positions matching TRBD2. The V gene end was trimmed by 1 base and the J gene end by 4 bases; junction bases not matched to a gene: 18. This CDR3 has 22 residues. Germline assignment: CDR1 SGHVS and CDR2 FQNEAQ. The chain's CDR3 is CASSLVRRTSGSQRPGTGELFF. The CDR3 nucleotides read TGTGCCAGCAGCTTAGTCCGGAGGACTAGCGGGAGCCAACGTCCGGGCACCGGGGAGCTGTTTTTT.

The chain couples TRBV5-4 to TRBJ2-2; weak D call: TRBD2 (6 bases). With 1 base removed from V and 3 bases from J, the gap between germline ends came to 13 bases. Germline CDR1 reads SGHNT; CDR2 reads YYREEE (reference sequence). The CDR3 runs to 16 residues. The CDR3 DNA reads as TGTGCCAGCAGCTTGATGCGCGGGGTGGACACCGGGGAGCTGTTTTTT. This encodes CASSLMRGVDTGELFF.

This clone was observed a handful of times. The chain's CDR3 is CASSPRPTGSYEQYF. The CDR3 region has the DNA TGTGCCAGCAGTCCCCGACCGACAGGGTCCTACGAGCAGTACTTC. The chain has TRBV6-1 and TRBJ2-7; 7 nucleotides match TRBD1. Germline V CDR1 and CDR2: MNHNS, SASEGT. The V segment lost 5 bases and the J segment 1 base; nucleotides outside the gene matches: 8. The CDR3 is 15 amino acids.

The rearrangement uses TRBV6-1 and TRBJ2-2; 7 nucleotides line up with TRBD1. CDR1 and CDR2 (germline): MNHNS, SASEGT. V lost 4 bases to trimming and J lost 4 bases; unmatched junction nucleotides: 3. This CDR3 is built from 14 residues. In nucleotides, the CDR3 is TGTGCCAGCAGTGTCGACAGGGCCACCGGGGAGCTGTTTTTT. Translation: CASSVDRATGELFF.

The chain recombines TRBV5-1 with TRBJ2-3, with 9 bases that match TRBD1. Germline-derived CDR1 and CDR2 are SGHRS and YFSETQ. The CDR3 is made up of 16 amino acids. V shed 2 bases and J 3 bases; nucleotides not matched to a gene: 7. The CDR3 spells CASSFSQTGGTDTQYF. The CDR3 DNA sequence: TGCGCCAGCAGCTTTTCTCAGACAGGGGGGACAGATACGCAGTATTTT.

The J gene is TRBJ2-2, the V gene TRBV11-3; no clear D gene. The V end was cut by 10 bases, the J end by 6 bases, with 12 bases between. Germline CDR1 reads SGHNT; CDR2 reads YENEEA. This CDR3 is 12 amino acids long. Here the CDR3 DNA reads TGTGCCACCCCGTACGAGGCCGGGGAGCTGTTTTTT. Translated, it gives CATPYEAGELFF.

The chain recombines TRBV10-3 with TRBJ1-5, with TRBD1 identical over 7 bases. The germline V gene has CDR1 ENHRY and CDR2 SYGVKD. The length of the CDR3 is 14 residues. V dropped 6 bases and J dropped 0; count of bases not matched to a gene: 2. Here the CDR3 DNA reads TGTGCCATCAGACGGGACAGTAGCAATCAGCCCCAGCATTTT. It encodes CAIRRDSSNQPQHF.